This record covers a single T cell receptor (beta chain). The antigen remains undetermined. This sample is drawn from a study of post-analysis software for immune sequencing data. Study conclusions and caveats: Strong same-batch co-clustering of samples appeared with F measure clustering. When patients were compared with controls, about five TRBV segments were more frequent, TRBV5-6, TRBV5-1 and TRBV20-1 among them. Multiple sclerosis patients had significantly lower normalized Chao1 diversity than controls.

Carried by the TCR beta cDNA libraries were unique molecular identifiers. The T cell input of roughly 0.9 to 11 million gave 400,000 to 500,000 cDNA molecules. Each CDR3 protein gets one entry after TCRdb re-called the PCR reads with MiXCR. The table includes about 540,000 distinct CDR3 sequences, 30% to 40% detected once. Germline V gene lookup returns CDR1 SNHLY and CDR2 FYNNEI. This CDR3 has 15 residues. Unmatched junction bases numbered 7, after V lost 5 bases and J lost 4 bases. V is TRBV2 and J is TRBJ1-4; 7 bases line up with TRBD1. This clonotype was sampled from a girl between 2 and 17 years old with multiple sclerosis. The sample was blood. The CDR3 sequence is CASSRLGTDNEKLFF. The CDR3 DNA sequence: TGTGCCAGCAGTCGCCTCGGGACAGATAATGAAAAACTGTTTTTT.